One and the same sample provided the 24 T cell receptor beta chains below, sequenced in a study of T-cell memory formation after mild COVID-19. TCRdb redid the calling of the 5' RACE reads with MiXCR, one entry per CDR3 protein. The table records more than 150,000 distinct CDR3 sequences, roughly 20% of them present only once. Sequencing was performed on PBMCs or a T cell subset sorted from them (not recorded which). The receptors were gathered from a man aged 18 to 29 who had mild COVID-19 (a few samples of this study predate the infection). Cell type and time point are not known.

V gene TRBV28 combines with J gene TRBJ2-7, with 7 bases matching TRBD1. This CDR3 comprises 13 residues. The V and J ends lost 8 bases and 4 bases, in that order; junction bases with no gene match: 8. From germline, CDR1 is MDHEN and CDR2 SYDVKM. This chain's CDR3 is CASEGANSYEQYV. CDR3 nucleotides: TGTGCCAGCGAGGGGGCGAACAGTTACGAGCAGTACGTC.

This clonotype was seen more than once but under ten times. The chain recombines TRBV9 with TRBJ1-6; D not resolved. The CDR3 length is 17 residues. V was trimmed by 0 bases and J by 8 bases, leaving 18 bases between them. Looked up from germline, CDR1 is SGDLS and CDR2 is YYNGEE. CDR3 nucleotide sequence: TGTGCCAGCAGCGTAGCTCGTAGGGTAACGGGTTATTCACCCCTCCACTTT. This codes for CASSVARRVTGYSPLHF.

This clonotype was seen a few times. The chain links TRBV5-1 to TRBJ2-5; the match to TRBD1 covers 8 bases. Germline trimming cut 9 bases from V and 4 bases from J; bases unmatched to any gene: 11. This CDR3 contains 14 residues. Germline assignment: CDR1 SGHRS and CDR2 YFSETQ. As DNA, the CDR3 is TGCGCCACCTCCCCGCAGGGGGCTTCAGAGACCCAGTACTTC. Its protein is CATSPQGASETQYF. Based on the CDR3 plus reference TRBV5-1 and TRBJ2-5, the full variable domain is KAGVTQTPRYLIKTRGQQVTLSCSPISGHRSVSWYQQTPGQGLQFLFEYFSETQRNKGNFPGRFSGRQFSNSRSEMNVSTLELGDSALYLCATSPQGASETQYFGPGTRLLVL.

This clonotype was found a few times. This chain connects TRBV15 to TRBJ2-1; D is unresolved. Germline CDR1 reads LNHNV; CDR2 reads YYDKDF (reference sequence). The V end lost 0 bases, the J end lost 6 bases, and 3 bases lay between the germline ends. This CDR3 region has 12 residues. Written as DNA, the CDR3 is TGTGCCACCAGCAGAGACCGCAATGAGCAGTTCTTC. It translates to CATSRDRNEQFF. Full variable domain (remainder filled in from reference TRBV15 and TRBJ2-1): DAMVIQNPRYQVTQFGKPVTLSCSQTLNHNVMYWYQQKSSQAPKLLFHYYDKDFNNEADTPDNFQSRRPNTSFCFLDIRSPGLGDTAMYLCATSRDRNEQFFGPGTRLTVL.

J is TRBJ1-2 and V is TRBV7-9, with 7 bases identical to TRBD1. Germline values: CDR1 SEHNR, CDR2 FQNEAQ (reference sequence). J was trimmed by 4 bases and V by 1 base; bases with no gene match: 6. The CDR3 totals 15 residues. The CDR3 protein is CASSLGQQGSYGYTF. For the CDR3, the DNA is TGTGCCAGCAGCTTAGGCCAACAGGGGTCCTATGGCTACACCTTC.

The V call is TRBV6-2 or TRBV6-3, the J call TRBJ1-2; D perhaps matches TRBD1 (5 bases). The V gene lost 5 bases and the J gene lost 2 bases, with 12 bases spanning the gap. CDR1 and CDR2 from the germline V gene are MNHEY and SVGEGT. The CDR3 length is 14 residues. CDR3 amino acids: CASSAQGLNYGYTF. The CDR3 DNA sequence: TGTGCCAGCAGTGCCCAGGGACTCAACTATGGCTACACCTTC.

This clonotype was counted at least ten times. The CDR3 reads CASRDGTAGANVLTF. The CDR3 DNA is TGTGCCAGCAGGGACGGTACTGCGGGGGCCAACGTCCTGACTTTC. V gene TRBV7-3 combines with J gene TRBJ2-6; D gene uncertain. CDR1 is SGHTA and CDR2 is FQGTGA in the germline V gene. The length of the CDR3 is 15 residues. V dropped 6 bases and J dropped 4 bases, with 13 bases sitting between them. The full variable domain, completed using reference TRBV7-3 and TRBJ2-6, is GAGVSQTPSNKVTEKGKYVELRCDPISGHTALYWYRQSLGQGPEFLIYFQGTGAADDSGLPNDRFFAVRPEGSVSTLKIQRTERGDSAVYLCASRDGTAGANVLTFGAGSRLTVL.

The genes are TRBV27 and TRBJ1-5, with D uncertain. Germline lookup yields CDR1 MNHEY and CDR2 SMNVEV (reference sequence). Trimming left V 6 bases short and J 6 bases short, with 15 bases between. CDR3 size: 14 residues. CDR3 loop: CASRARPVGQPQHF. The CDR3 DNA follows: TGTGCCAGCAGAGCAAGACCTGTCGGTCAGCCCCAGCATTTT.

The rearrangement links TRBV5-5 to TRBJ2-3, with D perhaps being TRBD1 or TRBD2 (7 bases each). Germline V gives CDR1 SGHKS, CDR2 YYEKEE (reference sequence). This CDR3 region has 18 residues. V was cut by 4 bases and J by 0 bases, with 21 bases left in between. The DNA of the CDR3 is TGTGCCAGCAGCCCCAGGGGGGGGGGCCTGTCTAGCACAGATACGCAGTATTTT. Translating it yields CASSPRGGGLSSTDTQYF. The whole variable domain, remainder taken from reference TRBV5-5 and TRBJ2-3, is DAGVTQSPTHLIKTRGQQVTLRCSPISGHKSVSWYQQVLGQGPQFIFQYYEKEERGRGNFPDRFSARQFPNYSSELNVNALLLGDSALYLCASSPRGGGLSSTDTQYFGPGTRLTVL.

A few counts support this clonotype. The V and J genes are TRBV2 and TRBJ2-5; D unresolved. Trimming removed 5 bases at V and 0 bases at J, with 10 bases between. The CDR3 is 14 amino acids. CDR1 is SNHLY and CDR2 is FYNNEI in the germline V gene. CDR3 DNA: TGTGCCAGCAGTCCCAGGACCTACCAAGAGACCCAGTACTTC. This sequence encodes CASSPRTYQETQYF.

This clonotype was recorded many times. CDR3 in DNA: TGTGCCAGCAGTTCCGCAGGGGGGGGCCGGAACGAGCAGTACTTC. As protein: CASSSAGGGRNEQYF. This chain links TRBV6-6 with TRBJ2-7; D is perhaps TRBD1 or TRBD2 (7 bases each). Germline V gene sequence: CDR1 MNHNY, CDR2 SVGAGI (reference sequence). The CDR3 is made up of 15 amino acids. V was pared by 4 bases and J by 5 bases, with 18 bases between.

V is TRBV6-2 or TRBV6-3 and J is TRBJ1-2, with D possibly being TRBD1 (5 bases). The CDR3 contains 14 residues. Looked up from germline, CDR1 is MNHEY and CDR2 is SVGEGT. V dropped 2 bases and J dropped 2 bases, with 9 bases sitting between them. The CDR3 reads CASSYAGQNYGYTF. The CDR3 nucleotides are TGTGCCAGCAGTTACGCAGGGCAAAACTATGGCTACACCTTC.

CDR3 protein: CASSLRGGAINTQYF. The CDR3 DNA follows: TGTGCCAGCAGCTTACGGGGGGGGGCAATAAATACGCAGTATTTT. V is TRBV7-2 and J is TRBJ2-3; 8 positions match TRBD2. The germline CDR1 and CDR2 sequences are SGHTA and FQGNSA. V lost 2 bases to trimming and J lost 7 bases; unmatched junction nucleotides: 8. This CDR3 comprises 15 residues.

The chain has TRBV6-5 and TRBJ2-1; 7 nucleotides align to TRBD1. CDR1 is MNHEY and CDR2 is SVGAGI in the germline V gene. The CDR3 is 15 residues long. V lost 3 bases and J lost 4; bases outside the gene matches: 6. The CDR3 sequence is CASSYSGQIYNEQFF. CDR3 in DNA: TGTGCCAGCAGTTATTCGGGACAGATATACAATGAGCAGTTCTTC.

This clonotype has only a few counts. V is TRBV3-1 and J is TRBJ2-5; D not resolved. Trimming removed 4 bases from V and 5 bases from J, with 14 bases in between. Germline CDR1 reads LGHDT; CDR2 reads YNNKEL (reference sequence). This CDR3 contains 14 residues. The CDR3 region is CASSPQNLRETQYF. In DNA, the CDR3 is TGTGCCAGCAGCCCTCAAAACCTCAGGGAGACCCAGTACTTC.

This clonotype was counted only a few times. The J gene is TRBJ1-5, the V gene TRBV12-3 or TRBV12-4, with TRBD1 matching over 9 bases. Trimming cost V 6 bases and J 6 bases; bases outside gene matches: 6. CDR3 size: 14 residues. The DNA of the CDR3 is TGTGCCAGCAGCACACAGGGGGCGGGTCAGCCCCAGCATTTT. This codes for CASSTQGAGQPQHF.

This clonotype was seen repeatedly, ten times or more. The gene calls are TRBV20-1 and TRBJ2-1; 9 bases are shared with TRBD1. After removal of 3 bases from V and 3 bases from J, the junction contained 6 bases not matched to a gene. The CDR3 extends over 15 amino acids. Germline V lookup: CDR1 DFQATT, CDR2 SNEGSKA (reference sequence). The CDR3 reads CSASGGQGIYNEQFF. Written as DNA, the CDR3 is TGCAGTGCTAGTGGGGGACAGGGTATCTACAATGAGCAGTTCTTC.

This clonotype was detected only a few times. The V and J genes are TRBV5-6 and TRBJ2-3, with 13 bases that match TRBD2. From germline, CDR1 is SGHDT and CDR2 YYEEEE. The length of the CDR3 is 16 residues. V trimming: 4 bases; J trimming: 6 bases; junction bases outside the gene matches: 8. The CDR3 DNA is TGTGCCAGCAGCCTGGCGGTGGGACTAGCGGGGGATACGCAGTATTTT. This sequence encodes CASSLAVGLAGDTQYF. Together with reference TRBV5-6 and TRBJ2-3, the CDR3 gives the full variable domain: DAGVTQSPTHLIKTRGQQVTLRCSPKSGHDTVSWYQQALGQGPQFIFQYYEEEERQRGNFPDRFSGHQFPNYSSELNVNALLLGDSALYLCASSLAVGLAGDTQYFGPGTRLTVL.

This clonotype showed up just a few times. This rearrangement joins TRBV12-3 or TRBV12-4 to TRBJ2-7; 11 bases line up with TRBD2. This CDR3 contains 15 residues. Unmatched junction bases numbered 9, after V lost 8 bases and J lost 3 bases. This CDR3 reads CASCFTSGGLYEQYF. The CDR3 DNA sequence: TGTGCCAGCTGCTTTACTAGCGGGGGTCTCTACGAGCAGTACTTC.

This clonotype was seen ten or more times. The chain employs TRBV6-5 and TRBJ2-3; no firm D call. Trimming cost V 5 bases and J 4 bases, with 7 bases left between them. The CDR3 is 12 amino acids. The germline V gene has CDR1 MNHEY and CDR2 SVGAGI. CDR3 sequence reads: CASSPNSDTQYF. For the CDR3, the DNA is TGTGCCAGCAGTCCTAATTCAGATACGCAGTATTTT.

This clonotype was seen a few times. The rearrangement uses TRBV5-1 and TRBJ2-3; 12 nucleotides match TRBD2. V gave up 4 bases and J gave up 1 base; unmatched junction bases: 4. There are 16 residues in the CDR3. Germline loops: CDR1 SGHRS, CDR2 YFSETQ. The CDR3 here is CASSEGLAGRTDTQYF. CDR3 bases: TGCGCCAGCAGCGAAGGACTAGCGGGACGCACAGATACGCAGTATTTT.

This clonotype was seen a few times. The V gene is TRBV6-1, the J gene TRBJ2-7, with TRBD1 matching 9 bases. The CDR3 length is 16 residues. V lost 4 bases to trimming and J lost 0 bases; unmatched junction nucleotides: 7. Germline CDR1 is MNHNS and CDR2 is SASEGT. The CDR3 here is CASSVRDRVVSYEQYV. The CDR3 DNA is TGTGCCAGCAGTGTCCGGGACAGGGTTGTCTCCTACGAGCAGTACGTC.

This clonotype showed up just a few times. The rearrangement links TRBV28 to TRBJ2-5; TRBD2 agrees at 8 bases. CDR1 and CDR2 from the germline V gene are MDHEN and SYDVKM. V lost 1 base and J lost 9; bases outside the gene matches: 7. The CDR3 runs 14 residues. The CDR3 region has the DNA TGTGCCAGCAGTTTATATAGCGGGGCAGGGGCCCAGTACTTC. It is translated as CASSLYSGAGAQYF.

The J gene is TRBJ2-5, the V gene TRBV6-6; TRBD1 aligns across 9 bases. The V segment lost 2 bases and the J segment 5 bases; nucleotides outside the gene matches: 15. The CDR3 covers 18 residues. From germline, CDR1 is MNHNY and CDR2 SVGAGI (reference sequence). CDR3 loop: CASSYPVTRTGARETQYF. The CDR3 DNA reads TGTGCCAGCAGTTACCCAGTTACTAGGACAGGGGCAAGGGAGACCCAGTACTTC.